Here is one TCR beta chain with its context. The antigen is unknown. This sample is drawn from a study of cytomegalovirus exposure and HLA in healthy donors. As for the study in general: The use of the same platform for the 100 to 150 validation repertoires and the 550 to 700 first-cohort repertoires was reported by a later analysis. General study results and limits: There were fewer than 200 TCR beta chains listed as cytomegalovirus-associated. The study found most TCR sequences rare, yet found some public TCRs in many donors.

The germline V gene has CDR1 SNHLY and CDR2 FYNNEI. V gave up 1 base and J gave up 5 bases; unmatched junction bases: 2. The CDR3 has 15 amino acids. TCRdb keeps only in-frame clones here, not all; method: immunoSEQ multiplex PCR. The table includes 90,000 or so clones, 85% detected once. The TCR was taken from a man between 18 and 35 years old in good health and CMV-seropositive. The material sequenced was PBMCs. V usage is TRBV2 and J usage is TRBJ2-3; 11 nucleotides agree with TRBD1. This chain's CDR3 is CASSEGTGGEDTQYF. CDR3 nucleotide sequence: TGTGCCAGCAGTGAAGGGACAGGGGGCGAAGATACGCAGTATTTT.